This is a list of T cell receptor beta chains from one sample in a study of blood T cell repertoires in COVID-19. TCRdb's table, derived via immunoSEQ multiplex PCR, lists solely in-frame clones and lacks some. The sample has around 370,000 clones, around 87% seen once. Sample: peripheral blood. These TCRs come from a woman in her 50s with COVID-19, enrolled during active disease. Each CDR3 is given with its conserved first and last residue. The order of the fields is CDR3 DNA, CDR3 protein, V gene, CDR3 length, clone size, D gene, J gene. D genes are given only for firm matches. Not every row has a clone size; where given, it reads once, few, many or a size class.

CDR3nt: TGTGCCAGCAGCCAGGGACAGGTAGTCTACAATGAGCAGTTCTTC
CDR3aa: CASSQGQVVYNEQFF
v_gene: TRBV4-2
len: 15
abundance: .
d_gene: TRBD1
j_gene: TRBJ2-1

CDR3nt: TGCGCCAGCAGCCTCGGGGGACAGGAGGTTGAAAAACTGTTTTTT
CDR3aa: CASSLGGQEVEKLFF
v_gene: TRBV4-1
len: 15
abundance: .
d_gene: TRBD1
j_gene: TRBJ1-4

CDR3nt: TGTGCCAGCACAGGGTCTGGAAACACCATATATTTT
CDR3aa: CASTGSGNTIYF
v_gene: TRBV12-3/TRBV12-4
len: 12
abundance: .
d_gene: .
j_gene: TRBJ1-3

CDR3nt: TGTGCCAGTAGTACCCGTCCGAACACTGAAGCTTTCTTT
CDR3aa: CASSTRPNTEAFF
v_gene: TRBV19
len: 13
abundance: once
d_gene: .
j_gene: TRBJ1-1

CDR3nt: TGTGCCAGCAGCTCAGCCGGGACTAGGATGAATGAGCAGTTCTTC
CDR3aa: CASSSAGTRMNEQFF
v_gene: TRBV7-2
len: 15
abundance: .
d_gene: TRBD2
j_gene: TRBJ2-1

CDR3nt: TGTGCCAGCAGGCGGGAGGGCCTTGAGCAGTACTTC
CDR3aa: CASRREGLEQYF
v_gene: TRBV2
len: 12
abundance: few
d_gene: TRBD2
j_gene: TRBJ2-7

CDR3nt: TGTGCCAGCAGTTTCATCAGGGAAAACTATGGCTACACCTTC
CDR3aa: CASSFIRENYGYTF
v_gene: TRBV28
len: 14
abundance: .
d_gene: .
j_gene: TRBJ1-2

CDR3nt: TGCGCCAGCAGCACGGGACGGACAGGGCCCTATGGCTACACCTTC
CDR3aa: CASSTGRTGPYGYTF
v_gene: TRBV5-1
len: 15
abundance: once
d_gene: TRBD1
j_gene: TRBJ1-2

CDR3nt: TGCGCCAGCAGCTCCCAATTTCGGGGGGGCACTGAAGCTTTCTTT
CDR3aa: CASSSQFRGGTEAFF
v_gene: TRBV5-1
len: 15
abundance: .
d_gene: .
j_gene: TRBJ1-1

CDR3nt: TGCGCCAGCAGCCCGGCCTCGGGGGTAGTCTATGGCTACACCTTC
CDR3aa: CASSPASGVVYGYTF
v_gene: TRBV5-1
len: 15
abundance: .
d_gene: .
j_gene: TRBJ1-2

CDR3nt: TGCAGCGTTGAAGTGACAGAGAACACTGAAGCTTTCTTT
CDR3aa: CSVEVTENTEAFF
v_gene: TRBV29-1
len: 13
abundance: .
d_gene: .
j_gene: TRBJ1-1

CDR3nt: TGTGCCAGCACCCCGGGGTGGACCAACTACGAGCAGTACTTC
CDR3aa: CASTPGWTNYEQYF
v_gene: TRBV28
len: 14
abundance: .
d_gene: .
j_gene: TRBJ2-7

CDR3nt: TGTGCCAGCCAGACAATTTTCTATAGCAATCAGCCCCAGCATTTT
CDR3aa: CASQTIFYSNQPQHF
v_gene: TRBV19
len: 15
abundance: .
d_gene: .
j_gene: TRBJ1-5

CDR3nt: TGTGCCAGCGGAAGGGGATCTCGGAACACTGAAGCTTTCTTT
CDR3aa: CASGRGSRNTEAFF
v_gene: TRBV11-3
len: 14
abundance: .
d_gene: .
j_gene: TRBJ1-1

CDR3nt: TGTGCCAGCTCACCCCCGTCCCGGGACAGGGGCCACTATGGCTACACCTTC
CDR3aa: CASSPPSRDRGHYGYTF
v_gene: TRBV18
len: 17
abundance: .
d_gene: TRBD1
j_gene: TRBJ1-2

CDR3nt: TGTGCCAGCTCACCACTACTTACTTTCTACGAGCAGTACTTC
CDR3aa: CASSPLLTFYEQYF
v_gene: TRBV18
len: 14
abundance: .
d_gene: .
j_gene: TRBJ2-7

CDR3nt: TGTGCCAGTAGTATAACAAGCGGACCCTTCAATGAGCAGTTCTTC
CDR3aa: CASSITSGPFNEQFF
v_gene: TRBV19
len: 15
abundance: .
d_gene: .
j_gene: TRBJ2-1

CDR3nt: TGTGCCAGCAGTCCAGCGGACAATGAGCAGTTCTTC
CDR3aa: CASSPADNEQFF
v_gene: TRBV3-1/TRBV3-2
len: 12
abundance: .
d_gene: .
j_gene: TRBJ2-1

CDR3nt: TGTGCCACCAGTGATCATGATCAGCCCCAGCATTTT
CDR3aa: CATSDHDQPQHF
v_gene: TRBV24-1
len: 12
abundance: .
d_gene: .
j_gene: TRBJ1-5

CDR3nt: TGTGCCAGCAGCCGCGGACAGTCTGGGGCCAACGTCCTGACTTTC
CDR3aa: CASSRGQSGANVLTF
v_gene: TRBV5-8
len: 15
abundance: .
d_gene: .
j_gene: TRBJ2-6